The rows below give T cell receptor beta chains drawn from one sample of a study of blood T cell repertoires in COVID-19. Assay: immunoSEQ multiplex PCR; the TCRdb copy retains only in-frame clones and omits some. The sample lists roughly 200,000 clones, approximately 85% occurring once. The sample consisted of PBMCs or T cells enriched from blood (not recorded which). The source of these receptors is a man in his forties who had recovered from COVID-19. Both conserved end residues are part of each CDR3. A D gene is named only where the DNA matches it firmly. Clone sizes are given selectively: once, few, many, or a class where the clone is expanded.

cdr3_nt cdr3_aa j_call d_call v_call clone_size
TGTGCCAGCAGCTCGAAGGGACAGGGGACCTCCTACGAGCAGTACTTC CASSSKGQGTSYEQYF TRBJ2-7 TRBD1 TRBV7-9 -
TGTGCCAGCAGCCAGACAGGGGTAGACGAGACCCAGTACTTC CASSQTGVDETQYF TRBJ2-5 TRBD1 TRBV4-2 -
TGTGCCAGCAACTCCGTCCAAGAGACCCAGTACTTC CASNSVQETQYF TRBJ2-5 - TRBV2 -
TGTGCCAGCAGCTTCCCTAGCGGGGACTACGAGCAGTACTTC CASSFPSGDYEQYF TRBJ2-7 TRBD2 TRBV5-4 -
TGTGCCAGCAGGACATCATCAGGGGGAAGCTCCTACGAGCAGTACTTC CASRTSSGGSSYEQYF TRBJ2-7 TRBD1 TRBV28 -
TGTGCCAGCAGTCGGGACACTATCTCCTACGAGCAGTACTTC CASSRDTISYEQYF TRBJ2-7 - TRBV6-6 few
TGTGCCAGCAGCTCTTACAGGGCGGAGTCCCTCCACTTT CASSSYRAESLHF TRBJ1-6 - TRBV7-2 few
TGTGCCAGCAGTCAATCGGGACAGACTAATGAAAAACTGTTTTTT CASSQSGQTNEKLFF TRBJ1-4 TRBD1 TRBV28 -
TGTGCCACCAGCAGCAGACAGCAGACTAATGAAAAACTGTTTTTT CATSSRQQTNEKLFF TRBJ1-4 - TRBV15 few
TGCAGCGTTGACTGGGCGAATACGCAGTATTTT CSVDWANTQYF TRBJ2-3 - TRBV29-1 -
TGTGCCAGCAGTGCCGGGACAGGGGTGGTAAAACTGTTTTTT CASSAGTGVVKLFF TRBJ1-4 TRBD1 TRBV2 -
TGTGCCAGCAGCCCCCAGGGAACTGGGGCCAACGTCCTGACTTTC CASSPQGTGANVLTF TRBJ2-6 - TRBV11-3 -
TGTGCCAGCAGTACCCCCGAGGTCCCAGCCAAAAACATTCAGTACTTC CASSTPEVPAKNIQYF TRBJ2-4 - TRBV11-3 -
TGTGCCAGCTCATGGGGCGGTGGACAGTCTAGCTCCTATAATTCACCCCTCCACTTT CASSWGGGQSSSYNSPLHF TRBJ1-6 - TRBV2 -
TGCGCCAGCAGCATTGACAGAGCCTACGAGCAGTACTTC CASSIDRAYEQYF TRBJ2-7 - TRBV5-1 -
TGTGCCAGCAGGTCCGGGGTAGGTCAGCCCCAGCATTTT CASRSGVGQPQHF TRBJ1-5 - TRBV7-2 -
TGTGCCAGCAGTGAGGGGCAGGACCAGCCCCAGCATTTT CASSEGQDQPQHF TRBJ1-5 - TRBV2 -
TGTGCCAGCAGAAACCAGGGGGCTGTAGGTCAGCCCCAGCATTTT CASRNQGAVGQPQHF TRBJ1-5 TRBD1 TRBV28 few
TGTGCCAGCAGCTTGGCAGGGGCCAACGTCCTGACTTTC CASSLAGANVLTF TRBJ2-6 - TRBV7-6 -
TGCGCCAGCAGCCAAGAACAGGCAACTAATGAAAAACTGTTTTTT CASSQEQATNEKLFF TRBJ1-4 - TRBV4-1 -
TGTGCCAGCACCCCGGGGAGGGGGAAGGGGAACACTGAAGCTTTCTTT CASTPGRGKGNTEAFF TRBJ1-1 - TRBV11-3 -
TGCGCCAGCAGCTTATCAGGGTCCTACTATAATTCACCCCTCCACTTT CASSLSGSYYNSPLHF TRBJ1-6 - TRBV5-1 -
TGTGCCAGCAGCCCAAGGACAGGGCTTGTAACCCACACTGAAGCTTTCTTT CASSPRTGLVTHTEAFF TRBJ1-1 TRBD1 TRBV7-2 once
TGTGCCAGCAGCGCCTCGCACGGGACAGAAGCTTTCTTT CASSASHGTEAFF TRBJ1-1 - TRBV7-3 few
TGCAGTGCTAGTCCGGGTACAACTAATGAAAAACTGTTTTTT CSASPGTTNEKLFF TRBJ1-4 - TRBV20-1 few
TGTGCCACCAGTGATTTGCAAGGGCAGGGAAAGAACACCGGGGAGCTGTTTTTT CATSDLQGQGKNTGELFF TRBJ2-2 - TRBV24-1 -
TGTGCCAGCAGCTTAGGACATAATCAGCCCCAGCATTTT CASSLGHNQPQHF TRBJ1-5 - TRBV7-6 -
TGTGCCAGCAGTTCGGACAGCCGAACCCACGAGCAGTACTTC CASSSDSRTHEQYF TRBJ2-7 - TRBV27 once
TGCGCCAGCAGCCGAGGGACAGGACTGTTTTTT CASSRGTGLFF TRBJ1-4 TRBD1 TRBV4-1 once
TGTGCCAGCAGCTTAAGACGGGGGGGATCCTACGAGCAGTACTTC CASSLRRGGSYEQYF TRBJ2-7 TRBD2 TRBV7-8 -
TGTGCCAGCAGCCTATCAGCGGGCGCTAGCACAGATACGCAGTATTTT CASSLSAGASTDTQYF TRBJ2-3 - TRBV9 -
TGCGCCAGCAGCCAAGTTATCAACGCCGGGAGTGCACTAGCCAAAAACATTCAGTACTTC CASSQVINAGSALAKNIQYF TRBJ2-4 - TRBV4-1 few
TGCGCCAGCAGCCAAAGGGAGACCTATAATTCACCCCTCCACTTT CASSQRETYNSPLHF TRBJ1-6 - TRBV5-1 once
TGTGCCAGCAGCCACCGGGACAGGAGCTCCTACGAGCAGTACTTC CASSHRDRSSYEQYF TRBJ2-7 TRBD1 TRBV7-2 -
TGTGCCAGCATAGCGGCAGGCTTCAATCAGCCCCAGCATTTT CASIAAGFNQPQHF TRBJ1-5 - TRBV6-5 -
TGTGCCAGCCTACCCCGGTTAGCGGGAATTAGGGGTTGGACAGATACGCAGTATTTT CASLPRLAGIRGWTDTQYF TRBJ2-3 TRBD2 TRBV28 -
TGTGCCAGCAGTCGGGGGGGTCAGTTCTACGAGCAGTACTTC CASSRGGQFYEQYF TRBJ2-7 TRBD2 TRBV28 -
TGTGCCAGCAGTTTAGGGCACAGGGCTAATGAAAAACTGTTTTTT CASSLGHRANEKLFF TRBJ1-4 - TRBV28 -
TGTGCCAGCAGCGTAGCAGGGGTAAACACTGAAGCTTTCTTT CASSVAGVNTEAFF TRBJ1-1 - TRBV9 -
TGTGCCAGCAGTGTACAGGTACCCTATGGCTACACCTTC CASSVQVPYGYTF TRBJ1-2 - TRBV12-3/TRBV12-4 -
TGTGCCAGCAGTCTGGTAGTCCCTAGCTCCTACAATGAGCAGTTCTTC CASSLVVPSSYNEQFF TRBJ2-1 - TRBV28 -
TGTGCCAGCAGCTTAACGGGCACCAAAGCTGGAAACACCATATATTTT CASSLTGTKAGNTIYF TRBJ1-3 - TRBV7-3 -
TGTGCCAGCAGCCAACAGGGCACTGAAGCTTTCTTT CASSQQGTEAFF TRBJ1-1 - TRBV27 -
TGTGCCAGCAGCCAGGGACTGAGGGGTGAGCAGTTCTTC CASSQGLRGEQFF TRBJ2-1 - TRBV11-1 -